What follows is one T cell receptor (beta chain) and its context. Antigen: not known. The CDR3 totals 14 residues. V lost 3 bases to trimming and J lost 4 bases, with 12 bases between them. The germline gives CDR1 ENHRY, CDR2 SYGVKD. Purities in excess of 95% were seen in all sorted populations. The data were obtained in a study of beta chain features in type 1 diabetes. General observations from the study: Shorter templates might be favored by PCR, and equally so in patients and in controls.

Expressed TCRB transcripts were sequenced because the entire RNA isolate underwent reverse transcription. The protocol was immunoSEQ multiplex PCR, while the TCRdb copy is restricted to in-frame clones and leaves out a portion. Of hundreds of thousands of clones in the sample, about 17% are singletons; the top ten hold about 0.02%. Specimen: naive CD4+ T cells from blood. This clonotype was obtained from a woman between 18 and 29 years old in good health. The chain combines TRBV10-3 with TRBJ1-1; a weak D match, TRBD1 (5 bases). As DNA, the CDR3 is TGTGCCATCAGTGATTGGGGGGTGGGCACTGAAGCTTTCTTT. It is translated as CAISDWGVGTEAFF.